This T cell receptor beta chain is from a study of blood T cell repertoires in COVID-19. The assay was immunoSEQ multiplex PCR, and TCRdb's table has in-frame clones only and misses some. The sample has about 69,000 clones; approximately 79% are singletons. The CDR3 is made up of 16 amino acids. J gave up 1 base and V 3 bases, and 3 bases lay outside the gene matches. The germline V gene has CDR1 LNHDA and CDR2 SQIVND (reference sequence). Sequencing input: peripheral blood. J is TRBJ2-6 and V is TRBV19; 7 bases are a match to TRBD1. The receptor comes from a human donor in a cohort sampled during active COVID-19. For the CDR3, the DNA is TGTGCCAGTAGTATGAGGGACAGATCTGGGGCCAACGTCCTGACTTTC. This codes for CASSMRDRSGANVLTF. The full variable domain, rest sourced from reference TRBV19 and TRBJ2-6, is DGGITQSPKYLFRKEGQNVTLSCEQNLNHDAMYWYRQDPGQGLRLIYYSQIVNDFQKGDIAEGYSVSREKKESFPLTVTSAQKNPTAFYLCASSMRDRSGANVLTFGAGSRLTVL.